These 14 T cell receptor beta chains originate from one sample sequenced in a study of cytomegalovirus exposure and HLA in healthy donors. In the PCR, 60 Vbeta and 13 Jbeta primers were used. Sequencing was performed with immunoSEQ multiplex PCR; in TCRdb, only in-frame clones are kept and a portion is missing. The sample lists about 59,000 clones; about 80% were seen once. Sequencing used PBMCs. All receptors come from a human donor in good health.

J is TRBJ1-1 and V is TRBV29-1; D is possibly TRBD1 (5 bases). Per germline, CDR1 SQVTM and CDR2 ANQGSEA. Trimming took 3 bases from V and 5 from J, leaving 13 bases between them. The CDR3 is made up of 13 amino acids. DNA for the CDR3: TGCAGCGTTGAGTCTGGGGGGGGGACTGAAGCTTTCTTT. As protein: CSVESGGGTEAFF. Using reference TRBV29-1 and TRBJ1-1 for the parts outside the CDR3, the full variable domain is SAVISQKPSRDICQRGTSLTIQCQVDSQVTMMFWYRQQPGQSLTLIATANQGSEATYESGFVIDKFPISRPNLTFSTLTVSNMSPEDSSIYLCSVESGGGTEAFFGQGTRLTVV.

This chain's CDR3 is CARSEGARAGRSEQYF. The CDR3 DNA reads as TGTGCCAGAAGCGAAGGAGCCAGAGCGGGGCGTTCCGAGCAGTACTTC. The chain links TRBV5-3 to TRBJ2-7, with 7 bases aligning to TRBD2. TRBV5-3 is known as an ORF, though its function is uncertain. Trimming cost V 4 bases and J 6 bases; bases outside gene matches: 16. The CDR3 totals 16 residues.

CDR3 DNA sequence: TGTGCCATCAGTGAGCCGCCCTCCGGCAATGAGCAGTTCTTC. Translating gives CAISEPPSGNEQFF. The genes are TRBV10-3 and TRBJ2-1, with D unclear. V was trimmed by 2 bases and J by 6 bases, leaving 11 bases between them. The V gene's germline CDR1 is ENHRY and CDR2 SYGVKD. The CDR3 length is 14 residues.

The chain combines TRBV5-1 with TRBJ1-1, with 9 bases that match TRBD1. The CDR3 length is 15 residues. CDR1 is SGHRS and CDR2 is YFSETQ in the germline V gene. Trimming at V came to 4 bases and at J to 0 bases, leaving 4 bases not matched to a gene. CDR3 protein: CASSPYRGLNTEAFF. The CDR3 DNA reads TGCGCCAGCAGCCCTTACAGGGGGCTGAACACTGAAGCTTTCTTT.

This clone was counted only a few times. This rearrangement joins TRBV7-6 to TRBJ2-1, with 7 bases lining up with TRBD2. This CDR3 contains 13 residues. From germline, CDR1 is SGHVS and CDR2 FNYEAQ. The V gene end was trimmed by 4 bases and the J gene end by 5 bases; junction bases not matched to a gene: 2. CDR3 sequence (DNA): TGTGCCAGCAGCTCGGGACTACACAATGAGCAGTTCTTC. As protein: CASSSGLHNEQFF.

The gene calls are TRBV28 and TRBJ2-4; a possible D gene is TRBD1 (6 bases). This CDR3 has 14 amino acids. Germline CDR1 MDHEN, CDR2 SYDVKM. Trimming shortened V by 5 bases and J by 0 bases, and 8 bases separated the two germline ends. The chain's CDR3 is CASSHREAKNIQYF. In DNA, the CDR3 is TGTGCCAGCAGTCACAGGGAAGCCAAAAACATTCAGTACTTC.

The V call is TRBV28, the J call TRBJ1-5; weak D call: TRBD1 (6 bases). The CDR3 contains 15 residues. V was cut by 5 bases and J by 5 bases, with 16 bases left in between. The germline CDR1 and CDR2 sequences are MDHEN and SYDVKM. The CDR3 is CASSPPDRLYQPQHF. In DNA form, the CDR3 reads TGTGCCAGCAGTCCGCCCGACAGGTTGTATCAGCCCCAGCATTTT.

CDR3 loop: CASSWLAGPTGELFF. Written as DNA, the CDR3 is TGTGCCAGCAGCTGGCTAGCGGGACCCACCGGGGAGCTGTTTTTT. This chain uses TRBV5-8 with TRBJ2-2; 9 bases are shared with TRBD2. The CDR3 covers 15 residues. Trimming removed 3 bases from V and 4 bases from J; junction bases left unmatched: 4. The germline V gene encodes CDR1 SGHTS and CDR2 YDEGEE.

The V call is TRBV18, the J call TRBJ2-2; TRBD1 is a possible D gene (6 bases). The CDR3 is 16 residues long. The V and J ends lost 1 base and 2 bases respectively, with 11 bases between them. The germline V gene encodes CDR1 KGHSH and CDR2 LQKENI. Written as DNA, the CDR3 is TGTGCCAGCTCACCACAGGACAGTTCCAACACCGGGGAGCTGTTTTTT. It yields the protein CASSPQDSSNTGELFF.

This clone has a single count. The J gene is TRBJ2-5, the V gene TRBV7-2, with D uncertain. Per germline, CDR1 SGHTA and CDR2 FQGNSA. Deletions cut 6 bases from V and 5 bases from J, with 28 bases between. The CDR3 extends over 18 amino acids. As DNA, the CDR3 is TGTGCCAGCAGGCAAGAGGCAAGAACGGCCCCGGTGCGGGAGACCCAGTACTTC. Its protein product is CASRQEARTAPVRETQYF.

The chain carries TRBV11-2 and TRBJ2-1, with a tentative D call TRBD2 (6 bases). Germline V lookup: CDR1 SGHAT, CDR2 FQNNGV. With 1 base removed from V and 9 bases from J, the gap between germline ends came to 19 bases. The CDR3 consists of 16 residues. As DNA, the CDR3 is TGTGCCAGCAGCTTAGGTTTACTAGCTTGGGCTAGTGAGCAGTTCTTC. Its translation: CASSLGLLAWASEQFF.

V gene TRBV5-6 combines with J gene TRBJ2-3; possibly TRBD2 for D (5 bases). The CDR3 spans 12 residues. V was clipped by 2 bases and J by 4 bases, with 5 bases between them. Germline V lookup: CDR1 SGHDT, CDR2 YYEEEE. The CDR3 sequence is CASSFGADTQYF. The DNA of the CDR3 is TGTGCCAGCAGCTTCGGGGCAGATACGCAGTATTTT.

The chain couples TRBV19 to TRBJ2-5; D is possibly TRBD1 (6 bases). This CDR3 contains 15 residues. The germline gives CDR1 LNHDA, CDR2 SQIVND (reference sequence). V was pared by 6 bases and J by 1 base, with 15 bases between. The CDR3 DNA is TGTGCCAGTAGAACAGGGAGCGGTCCCCAAGAGACCCAGTACTTC. Protein sequence: CASRTGSGPQETQYF.

The V and J genes are TRBV7-9 and TRBJ2-1; 9 bases align to TRBD2. Germline CDR1 and CDR2: SEHNR and FQNEAQ (reference sequence). CDR3 length: 14 amino acids. V lost 3 bases to trimming and J lost 6 bases; unmatched junction nucleotides: 3. CDR3 nucleotide sequence: TGTGCCAGCAGCTTGGCTAGCGGGACCAATGAGCAGTTCTTC. Amino acid sequence: CASSLASGTNEQFF.